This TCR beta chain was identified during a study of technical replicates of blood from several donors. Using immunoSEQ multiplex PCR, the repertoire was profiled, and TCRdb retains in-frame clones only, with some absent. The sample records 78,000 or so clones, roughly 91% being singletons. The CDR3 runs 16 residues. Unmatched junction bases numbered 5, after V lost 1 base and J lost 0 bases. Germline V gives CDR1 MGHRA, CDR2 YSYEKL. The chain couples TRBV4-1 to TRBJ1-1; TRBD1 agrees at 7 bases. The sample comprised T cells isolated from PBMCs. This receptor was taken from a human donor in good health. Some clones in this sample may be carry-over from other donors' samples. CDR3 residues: CASSQAPDRVNTEAFF. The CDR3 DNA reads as TGCGCCAGCAGCCAAGCCCCCGACAGGGTGAACACTGAAGCTTTCTTT.